This is a list of T cell receptor beta chains from one sample in a study of blood T cell repertoires in COVID-19. Sequencing used immunoSEQ multiplex PCR; TCRdb keeps in-frame clones, though not all of them. The data hold 220,000 or so clones, with about 83% observed a single time. The sequencing sample was made of PBMCs or T cells enriched from blood (not recorded which). These receptors were collected from a woman aged 45-65 years who had recovered from COVID-19. CDR3s include the opening cysteine and the closing phenylalanine or tryptophan. Each record gives: V gene, J gene, D gene, clone size, CDR3 protein, CDR3 DNA. The D gene is left open where the match is weak. Some rows have no size entry. The others give once, few or many, or a class for an expanded clone.

>TRBV18|TRBJ2-2|TRBD1|-
CASSPPGQGGNTGELFF
TGTGCCAGCTCACCCCCCGGACAGGGTGGGAACACCGGGGAGCTGTTTTTT
>TRBV7-2|TRBJ2-7|TRBD2|once
CASSPPGLAGGTYEQYF
TGTGCCAGCAGCCCTCCCGGACTAGCGGGGGGAACCTACGAGCAGTACTTC
>TRBV28|TRBJ2-2|-|-
CASSLSGSPGTGELFF
TGTGCCAGCAGTTTATCTGGGAGTCCGGGCACCGGGGAGCTGTTTTTT
>TRBV6-5|TRBJ2-1|-|-
CASGLEEPYNEQFF
TGTGCCAGCGGACTCGAAGAACCCTACAATGAGCAGTTCTTC
>TRBV11-2|TRBJ1-4|TRBD1|few
CASSSDRGPNEKLFF
TGTGCCAGCAGCTCGGACAGGGGTCCTAATGAAAAACTGTTTTTT
>TRBV7-2|TRBJ2-7|TRBD2|-
CASSYSARGAGHYEQYF
TGTGCCAGCAGCTATAGTGCCCGTGGAGCGGGGCACTACGAGCAGTACTTC
>TRBV19|TRBJ1-2|-|-
CASNQVGGYTF
TGTGCCAGTAACCAGGTCGGCGGCTACACCTTC
>TRBV9|TRBJ2-1|-|-
CASSPRGLVGGAYNEQFF
TGTGCCAGCAGCCCCCGCGGACTAGTAGGGGGGGCCTACAATGAGCAGTTCTTC
>TRBV5-6|TRBJ1-2|TRBD1|-
CASSSIGTGGLGYTF
TGTGCCAGCAGCTCGATTGGGACAGGGGGCCTTGGCTACACCTTC
>TRBV4-3|TRBJ2-2|TRBD1|-
CASSPETGFDTGELFF
TGCGCCAGCAGCCCTGAGACAGGGTTTGACACCGGGGAGCTGTTTTTT
>TRBV4-1|TRBJ2-5|TRBD1|once
CASSRDRVSQYF
TGCGCCAGCAGCCGAGACAGGGTGAGCCAGTACTTC
>TRBV7-2|TRBJ1-5|-|-
CASSQTGTRDNQPQHF
TGTGCCAGCAGCCAAACCGGGACAAGGGACAATCAGCCCCAGCATTTT
>TRBV7-9|TRBJ1-2|TRBD1|-
CASSYHRGINYGYTF
TGTGCCAGCAGCTACCACAGGGGAATTAACTATGGCTACACCTTC
>TRBV7-8|TRBJ2-3|TRBD2|once
CASSISGARTDTQYF
TGTGCCAGCAGCATAAGCGGGGCACGCACAGATACGCAGTATTTT
>TRBV5-1|TRBJ2-7|TRBD1|-
CASRGARDRSYEQYF
TGCGCCAGCAGAGGTGCTAGGGACAGATCCTACGAGCAGTACTTC
>TRBV6-5|TRBJ2-3|TRBD2|-
CASSPAGGPVDTQYF
TGTGCCAGCAGTCCGGCGGGGGGGCCAGTGGATACGCAGTATTTT
>TRBV7-2|TRBJ2-1|-|few
CASSEDFYNEQFF
TGTGCCAGCAGCGAGGACTTTTACAATGAGCAGTTCTTC
>TRBV2|TRBJ2-1|-|-
CASSDAIGNEQFF
TGTGCCAGCAGTGACGCGATTGGCAATGAGCAGTTCTTC
>TRBV5-6|TRBJ2-3|TRBD2|-
CASSLVGRGASTDTQYF
TGTGCCAGCAGCTTGGTAGGGCGGGGGGCTAGCACAGATACGCAGTATTTT
>TRBV9|TRBJ1-3|-|few
CASSEGGSGNTIYF
TGTGCCAGCAGCGAAGGGGGCTCTGGAAACACCATATATTTT
>TRBV6-5|TRBJ1-3|-|-
CASSYDGLGNTIYF
TGTGCCAGCAGTTACGATGGGCTTGGAAACACCATATATTTT
>TRBV3-1/TRBV3-2|TRBJ1-1|TRBD1|-
CASSHRGTGIIVTEAFF
TGTGCCAGCAGCCACCGCGGGACAGGGATTATAGTGACTGAAGCTTTCTTT
>TRBV28|TRBJ2-1|-|-
CASSLLDNEQFF
TGTGCCAGCAGTTTACTAGACAATGAGCAGTTCTTC
>TRBV11-2|TRBJ2-1|-|-
CASSLVRGGYYEQFF
TGTGCCAGCAGCTTAGTTAGGGGTGGGTATTATGAGCAGTTCTTC
>TRBV23-1|TRBJ1-1|-|-
CASKTRNTEAFF
TGCGCCAGCAAAACACGGAACACTGAAGCTTTCTTT
>TRBV6-2/TRBV6-3|TRBJ1-2|-|-
CASSGSAFRGYTF
TGTGCCAGCAGTGGCAGCGCATTTCGAGGCTACACCTTC
>TRBV5-6|TRBJ2-4|-|-
CASSLVSYKNIQYF
TGTGCCAGCAGCTTAGTGTCCTATAAAAACATTCAGTACTTC
>TRBV25-1|TRBJ2-2|TRBD1|-
CASSDPGGPNTGELFF
TGTGCCAGCAGTGACCCAGGGGGCCCGAACACCGGGGAGCTGTTTTTT
>TRBV6-5|TRBJ1-5|-|-
CASRVGGTRVEPHF
TGTGCCAGCAGAGTTGGGGGGACCCGAGTCGAACCGCATTTT
>TRBV5-6|TRBJ1-2|-|-
CASSFTPTSSYGYTF
TGTGCCAGCAGTTTTACGCCTACGAGCTCCTATGGCTACACCTTC
>TRBV4-1|TRBJ2-7|TRBD1|-
CASSPFPGTGTYEQYF
TGCGCCAGCAGCCCTTTCCCCGGGACAGGGACCTACGAGCAGTACTTC
>TRBV4-1|TRBJ1-5|-|-
CASSLSQTGYSNQPQHF
TGCGCCAGCAGCCTGTCCCAAACAGGATATAGCAATCAGCCCCAGCATTTT
>TRBV6-5|TRBJ1-3|-|-
CASSYSNAASGNTIYF
TGTGCCAGCAGTTACTCGAACGCGGCCTCTGGAAACACCATATATTTT
>TRBV11-2|TRBJ2-1|TRBD1|-
CASSLGTGVNEQFF
TGTGCCAGCAGCTTAGGGACAGGGGTAAATGAGCAGTTCTTC
>TRBV14|TRBJ1-4|-|-
CASSQVWRVGKLFF
TGTGCCAGCAGCCAAGTCTGGAGGGTTGGAAAACTGTTTTTT
>TRBV6-2/TRBV6-3|TRBJ2-3|-|-
CASSYLEGETQYF
TGTGCCAGCAGTTACTTAGAGGGGGAAACTCAGTATTTT
>TRBV6-2/TRBV6-3|TRBJ1-2|TRBD1|-
CASRWTGGFYGYTF
TGTGCCAGCCGTTGGACAGGGGGCTTCTATGGCTACACCTTC
>TRBV27|TRBJ2-7|-|-
CASSRGAVHGYEQYF
TGTGCCAGCAGTCGTGGCGCGGTGCATGGCTACGAGCAGTACTTC
>TRBV27|TRBJ2-7|TRBD1|-
CASSPTGFPYEQYF
TGTGCCAGCAGTCCGACAGGGTTCCCCTACGAGCAGTACTTC
>TRBV11-2|TRBJ1-2|-|-
CASSFTSGANYGYTF
TGTGCCAGCAGCTTCACGTCAGGGGCTAACTATGGCTACACCTTC
>TRBV7-2|TRBJ1-3|-|-
CASSFGETGNTIYF
TGTGCCAGCAGCTTCGGGGAAACTGGAAACACCATATATTTT
>TRBV7-2|TRBJ2-1|-|-
CASRPGLGIDEQFF
TGTGCCAGCAGGCCGGGACTTGGAATCGATGAGCAGTTCTTC
>TRBV5-4|TRBJ2-1|TRBD1|-
CASSSRDRDNEQFF
TGTGCCAGCAGCTCCCGGGACAGGGACAATGAGCAGTTCTTC
>TRBV14|TRBJ1-6|-|-
CASSQEWQVGAPLHF
TGTGCCAGCAGCCAAGAATGGCAGGTCGGGGCACCCCTCCACTTT